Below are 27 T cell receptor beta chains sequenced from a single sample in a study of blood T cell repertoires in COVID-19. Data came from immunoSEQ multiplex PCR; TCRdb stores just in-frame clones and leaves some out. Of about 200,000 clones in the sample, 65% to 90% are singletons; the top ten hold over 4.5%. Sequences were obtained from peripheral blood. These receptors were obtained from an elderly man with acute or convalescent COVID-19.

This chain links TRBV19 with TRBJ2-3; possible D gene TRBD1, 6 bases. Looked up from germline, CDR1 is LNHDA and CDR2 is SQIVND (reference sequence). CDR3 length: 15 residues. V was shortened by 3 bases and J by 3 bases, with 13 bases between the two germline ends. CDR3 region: CASSMGRGSTDTQYF. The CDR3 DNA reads TGTGCCAGTAGTATGGGCAGGGGTTCGACAGATACGCAGTATTTT. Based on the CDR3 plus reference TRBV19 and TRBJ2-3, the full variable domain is DGGITQSPKYLFRKEGQNVTLSCEQNLNHDAMYWYRQDPGQGLRLIYYSQIVNDFQKGDIAEGYSVSREKKESFPLTVTSAQKNPTAFYLCASSMGRGSTDTQYFGPGTRLTVL.

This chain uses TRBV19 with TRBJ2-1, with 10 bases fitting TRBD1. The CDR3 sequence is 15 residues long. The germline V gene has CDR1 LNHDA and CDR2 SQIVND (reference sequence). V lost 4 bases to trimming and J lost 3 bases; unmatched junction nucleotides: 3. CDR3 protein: CASSRQGANYNEQFF. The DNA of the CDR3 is TGTGCCAGTAGTAGACAGGGGGCCAACTACAATGAGCAGTTCTTC.

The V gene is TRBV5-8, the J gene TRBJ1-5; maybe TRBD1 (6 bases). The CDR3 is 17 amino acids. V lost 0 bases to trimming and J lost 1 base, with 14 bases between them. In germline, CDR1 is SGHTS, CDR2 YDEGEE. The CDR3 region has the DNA TGTGCCAGCAGCTTGGAGGGTAGGGGGAGAAGCAATCAGCCCCAGCATTTT. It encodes CASSLEGRGRSNQPQHF.

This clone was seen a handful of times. The CDR3 DNA reads as TGTGCCAGCAGTTTAGGACAAAAAGAGACCCAGTACTTC. This codes for CASSLGQKETQYF. The genes are TRBV27 and TRBJ2-5, with TRBD1 as a possible D gene (5 bases). This CDR3 is 13 amino acids long. V lost 2 bases and J lost 3, with 7 bases in between. Germline loops: CDR1 MNHEY, CDR2 SMNVEV (reference sequence).

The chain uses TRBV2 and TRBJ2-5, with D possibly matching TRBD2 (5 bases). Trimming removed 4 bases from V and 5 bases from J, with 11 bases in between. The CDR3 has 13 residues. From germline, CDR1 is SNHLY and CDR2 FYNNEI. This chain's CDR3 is CASSVPRRETQYF. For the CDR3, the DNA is TGTGCCAGCAGTGTACCTAGGAGGGAGACCCAGTACTTC.

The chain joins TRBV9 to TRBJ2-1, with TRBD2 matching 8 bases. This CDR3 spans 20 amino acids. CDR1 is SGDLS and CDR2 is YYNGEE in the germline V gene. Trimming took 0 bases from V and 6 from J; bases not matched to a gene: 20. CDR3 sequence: CASSVATRVAGSIKTNEQFF. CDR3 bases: TGTGCCAGCAGCGTAGCTACTCGGGTAGCGGGGAGCATAAAAACCAATGAGCAGTTCTTC.

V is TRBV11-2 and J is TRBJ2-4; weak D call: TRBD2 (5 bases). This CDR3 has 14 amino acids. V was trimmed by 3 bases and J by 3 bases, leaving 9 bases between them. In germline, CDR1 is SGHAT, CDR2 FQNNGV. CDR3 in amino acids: CASSFAGFKNIQYF. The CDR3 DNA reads TGTGCCAGCAGCTTCGCGGGTTTCAAAAACATTCAGTACTTC.

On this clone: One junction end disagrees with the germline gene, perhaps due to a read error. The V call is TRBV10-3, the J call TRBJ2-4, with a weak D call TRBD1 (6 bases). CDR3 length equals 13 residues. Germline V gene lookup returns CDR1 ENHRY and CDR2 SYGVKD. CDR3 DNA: TGTGCCATCAGCCCCCGGGACAAAGACATTCAGTACTTC. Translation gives CAISPRDKDIQYF.

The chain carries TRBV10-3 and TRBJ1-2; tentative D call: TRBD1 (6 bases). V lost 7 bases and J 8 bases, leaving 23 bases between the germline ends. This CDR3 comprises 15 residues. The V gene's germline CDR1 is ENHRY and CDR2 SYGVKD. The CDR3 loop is CAITHPAGDVRGYTF. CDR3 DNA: TGTGCCATCACCCACCCCGCAGGGGATGTGAGAGGCTACACCTTC.

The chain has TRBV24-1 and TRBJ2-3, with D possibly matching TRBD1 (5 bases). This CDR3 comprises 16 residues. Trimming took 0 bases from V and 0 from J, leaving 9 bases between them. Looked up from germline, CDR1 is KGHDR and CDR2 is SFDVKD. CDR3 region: CATSDLGARSTDTQYF. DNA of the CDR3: TGTGCCACCAGTGATTTGGGGGCGCGGAGCACAGATACGCAGTATTTT.

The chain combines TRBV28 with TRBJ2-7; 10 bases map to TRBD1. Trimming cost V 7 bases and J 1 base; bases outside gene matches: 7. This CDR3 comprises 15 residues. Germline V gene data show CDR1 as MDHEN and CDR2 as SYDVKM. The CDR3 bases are TGTGCCAGCACCTCAGGACAGGGGGGTTCCTACGAGCAGTACTTC. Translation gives CASTSGQGGSYEQYF.

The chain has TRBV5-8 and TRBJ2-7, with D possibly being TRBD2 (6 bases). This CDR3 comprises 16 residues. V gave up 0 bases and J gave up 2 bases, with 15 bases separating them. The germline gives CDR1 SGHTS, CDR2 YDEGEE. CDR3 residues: CASSLGGGTVPYEQYF. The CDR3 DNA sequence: TGTGCCAGCAGCTTGGGGGGCGGGACGGTGCCCTACGAGCAGTACTTC.

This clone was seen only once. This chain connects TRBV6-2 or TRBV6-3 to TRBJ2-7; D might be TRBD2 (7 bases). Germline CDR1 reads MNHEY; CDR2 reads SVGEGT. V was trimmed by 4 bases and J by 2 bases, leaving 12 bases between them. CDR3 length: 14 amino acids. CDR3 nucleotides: TGTGCCAGCAGTTCTCAGGGGAGGGCCTACGAGCAGTACTTC. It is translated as CASSSQGRAYEQYF.

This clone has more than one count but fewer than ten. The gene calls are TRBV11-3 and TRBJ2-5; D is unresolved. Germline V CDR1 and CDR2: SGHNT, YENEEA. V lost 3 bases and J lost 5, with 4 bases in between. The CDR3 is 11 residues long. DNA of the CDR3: TGTGCCAGCAGCTTCGGTGAGACCCAGTACTTC. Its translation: CASSFGETQYF.

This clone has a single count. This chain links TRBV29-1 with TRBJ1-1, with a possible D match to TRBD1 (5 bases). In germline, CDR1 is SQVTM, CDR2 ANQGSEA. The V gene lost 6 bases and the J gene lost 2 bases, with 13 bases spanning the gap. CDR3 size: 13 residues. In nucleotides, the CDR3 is TGCAGCGTCCAACAGGCCCCCAACACTGAAGCTTTCTTT. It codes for CSVQQAPNTEAFF. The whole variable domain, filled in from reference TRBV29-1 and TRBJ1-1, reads SAVISQKPSRDICQRGTSLTIQCQVDSQVTMMFWYRQQPGQSLTLIATANQGSEATYESGFVIDKFPISRPNLTFSTLTVSNMSPEDSSIYLCSVQQAPNTEAFFGQGTRLTVV.

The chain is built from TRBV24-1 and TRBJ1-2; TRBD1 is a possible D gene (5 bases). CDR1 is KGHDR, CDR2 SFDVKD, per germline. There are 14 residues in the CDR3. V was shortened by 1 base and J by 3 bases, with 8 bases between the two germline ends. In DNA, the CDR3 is TGTGCCACCAGTGATTTCTTCAGGGACTATGGCTACACCTTC. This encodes CATSDFFRDYGYTF.

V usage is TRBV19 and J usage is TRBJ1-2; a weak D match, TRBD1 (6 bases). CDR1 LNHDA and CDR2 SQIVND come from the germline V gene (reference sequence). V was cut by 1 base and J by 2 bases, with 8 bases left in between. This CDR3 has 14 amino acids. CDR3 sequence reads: CASSIAQGNYGYTF. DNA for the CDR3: TGTGCCAGTAGTATAGCCCAGGGGAACTATGGCTACACCTTC.

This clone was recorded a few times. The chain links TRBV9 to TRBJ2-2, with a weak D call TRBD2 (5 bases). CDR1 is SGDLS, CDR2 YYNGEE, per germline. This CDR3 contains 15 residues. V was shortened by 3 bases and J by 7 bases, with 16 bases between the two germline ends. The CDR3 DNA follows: TGTGCCAGCAGCGCCTACCGGGGTCCCCTCGGGGAGCTGTTTTTT. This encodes CASSAYRGPLGELFF.

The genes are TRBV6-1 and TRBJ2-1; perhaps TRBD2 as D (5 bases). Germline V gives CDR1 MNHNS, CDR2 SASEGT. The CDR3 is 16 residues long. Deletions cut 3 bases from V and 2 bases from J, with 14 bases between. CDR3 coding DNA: TGTGCCAGCAGTGAGAGACCCAGCGGTACCTACAATGAGCAGTTCTTC. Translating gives CASSERPSGTYNEQFF.

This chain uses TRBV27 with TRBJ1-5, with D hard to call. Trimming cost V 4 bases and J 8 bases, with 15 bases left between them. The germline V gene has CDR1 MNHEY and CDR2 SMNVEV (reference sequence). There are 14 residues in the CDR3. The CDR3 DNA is TGTGCCAGCAGTTATGCCCTCTACGGTGAGCCCCAGCATTTT. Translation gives CASSYALYGEPQHF.

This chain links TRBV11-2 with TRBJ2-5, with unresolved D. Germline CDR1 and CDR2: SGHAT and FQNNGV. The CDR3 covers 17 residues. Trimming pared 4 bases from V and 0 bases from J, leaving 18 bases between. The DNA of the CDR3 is TGTGCCAGCAGCTACTCCTCGAGGCTCCAGTACCAAGAGACCCAGTACTTC. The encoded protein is CASSYSSRLQYQETQYF. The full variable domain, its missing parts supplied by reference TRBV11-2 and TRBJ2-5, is EAGVAQSPRYKIIEKRQSVAFWCNPISGHATLYWYQQILGQGPKLLIQFQNNGVVDDSQLPKDRFSAERLKGVDSTLKIQPAKLEDSAVYLCASSYSSRLQYQETQYFGPGTRLLVL.

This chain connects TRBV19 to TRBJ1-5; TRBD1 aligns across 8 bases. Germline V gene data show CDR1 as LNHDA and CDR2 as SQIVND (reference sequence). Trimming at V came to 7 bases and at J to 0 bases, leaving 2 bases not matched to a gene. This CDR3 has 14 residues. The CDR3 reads CASTGQGSNQPQHF. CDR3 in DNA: TGTGCCAGTACCGGACAGGGTAGCAATCAGCCCCAGCATTTT.

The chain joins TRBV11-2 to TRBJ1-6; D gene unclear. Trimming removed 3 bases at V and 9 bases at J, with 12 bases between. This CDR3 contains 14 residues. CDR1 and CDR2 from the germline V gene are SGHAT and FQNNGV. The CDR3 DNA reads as TGTGCCAGCAGCTTGGGCGGGGTAGGTTCACCCCTCCACTTT. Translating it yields CASSLGGVGSPLHF.

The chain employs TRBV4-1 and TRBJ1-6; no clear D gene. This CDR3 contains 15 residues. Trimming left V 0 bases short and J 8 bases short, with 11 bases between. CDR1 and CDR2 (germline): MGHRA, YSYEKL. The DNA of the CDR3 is TGCGCCAGCAGCCAAGATCTCGTAGTTTATTCACCCCTCCACTTT. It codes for CASSQDLVVYSPLHF.

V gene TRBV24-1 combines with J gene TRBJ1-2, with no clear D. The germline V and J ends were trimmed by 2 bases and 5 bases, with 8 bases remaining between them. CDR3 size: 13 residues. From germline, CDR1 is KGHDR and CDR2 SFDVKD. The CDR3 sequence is CATSDSGIYGYTF. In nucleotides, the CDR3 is TGTGCCACCAGTGATTCGGGGATATATGGCTACACCTTC.

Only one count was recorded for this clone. DNA for the CDR3: TGTGCCACCAGCAGAGGGCTAGCGCAAGTCAGTTACTTC. Amino acids: CATSRGLAQVSYF. V is TRBV15 and J is TRBJ2-4, with TRBD2 as a possible D gene (6 bases). V was pared by 1 base and J by 16 bases, with 17 bases between. The CDR3 length is 13 residues. CDR1 and CDR2 (germline): LNHNV, YYDKDF (reference sequence).

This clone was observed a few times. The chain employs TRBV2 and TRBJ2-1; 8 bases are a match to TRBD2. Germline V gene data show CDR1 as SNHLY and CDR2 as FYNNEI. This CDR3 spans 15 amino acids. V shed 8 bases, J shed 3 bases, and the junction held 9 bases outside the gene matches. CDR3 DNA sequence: TGTGCCAGCGGGAGGTCTAGCGGGTACTACAATGAGCAGTTCTTC. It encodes CASGRSSGYYNEQFF.